This T cell receptor beta chain comes out of a study of blood T cell repertoires in COVID-19. Study-level information: From the United States, Italy and Spain came samples of acute and convalescent COVID-19.

Seattle patients were enrolled while actively infected and followed longitudinally. The sample holds a few counts of this clone. CDR3 length: 15 residues. Germline CDR1 reads ENHRY; CDR2 reads SYGVKD. V lost 6 bases and J lost 2; bases outside the gene matches: 7. Authors' processing steps: From reference gene primer amplification, estimates of nucleated cell counts were derived. Profiled with immunoSEQ multiplex PCR; TCRdb holds only in-frame clones, not every one. The V and J calls and clone size were taken over from that table, and D and trimming were inferred from the DNA. The data show about 360,000 clones, 86% seen once.

The TCR originated in a woman aged 55-70 years with COVID-19, enrolled during active disease. The sample taken for sequencing was peripheral blood. The chain joins TRBV10-3 to TRBJ2-7, with 10 positions matching TRBD1. CDR3 nucleotides: TGTGCCATCAGCGCCGGGACAGGGGAAACCTACGAGCAGTACTTC. It is translated as CAISAGTGETYEQYF.